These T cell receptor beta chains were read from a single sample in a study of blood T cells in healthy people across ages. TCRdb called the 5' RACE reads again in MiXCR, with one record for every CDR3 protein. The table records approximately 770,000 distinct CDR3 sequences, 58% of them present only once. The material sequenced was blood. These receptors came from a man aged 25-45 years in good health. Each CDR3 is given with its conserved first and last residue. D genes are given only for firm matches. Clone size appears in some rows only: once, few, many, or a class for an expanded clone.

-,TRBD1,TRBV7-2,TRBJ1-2,CASSPIGQGAGYTF,TGTGCCAGCAGCCCGATCGGACAGGGAGCTGGCTACACCTTC
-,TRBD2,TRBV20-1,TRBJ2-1,CSATGLAMRNEQFF,TGCAGTGCTACGGGACTAGCTATGAGGAATGAGCAGTTCTTC
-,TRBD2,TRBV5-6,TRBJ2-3,CASSFSRSSGTNTQYF,TGTGCCAGCAGCTTTTCAAGATCTAGCGGAACAAATACGCAGTATTTT
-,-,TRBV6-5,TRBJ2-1,CASSHVLGGSHNEQFF,TGTGCCAGCAGTCATGTCTTAGGTGGTAGTCACAATGAGCAGTTCTTC
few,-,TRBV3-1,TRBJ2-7,CASSQVRLGAYEQYF,TGTGCCAGCAGCCAAGTCCGACTAGGGGCCTACGAGCAGTACTTC
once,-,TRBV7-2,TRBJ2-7,CASSLFPLAGNEQYF,TGTGCCAGCAGCTTATTCCCGCTAGCCGGTAATGAGCAGTACTTC
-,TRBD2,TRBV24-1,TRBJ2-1,CATSESAGVGYNEQFF,TGTGCCACCAGTGAATCAGCGGGAGTTGGTTACAATGAGCAGTTCTTC
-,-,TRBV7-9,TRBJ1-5,CASSPGRGQYSNQPQHF,TGTGCCAGCAGCCCGGGGCGGGGCCAGTATAGCAATCAGCCCCAGCATTTT
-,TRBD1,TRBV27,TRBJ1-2,CASSSDREIGYTF,TGTGCCAGCAGTTCCGACAGGGAGATAGGCTACACCTTC
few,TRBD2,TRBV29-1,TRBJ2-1,CSVDGGAGSGSSNEQFF,TGCAGCGTTGATGGAGGGGCGGGTAGCGGGAGTTCCAATGAGCAGTTCTTC
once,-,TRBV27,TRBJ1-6,CASSPQGSNSPLHF,TGTGCCAGCAGTCCCCAGGGGAGTAATTCACCCCTCCACTTT
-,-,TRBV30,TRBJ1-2,CAWTQHIYVGYTF,TGTGCCTGGACGCAACACATCTATGTTGGCTACACCTTC
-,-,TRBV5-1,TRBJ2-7,CASSLGQGLLEQYF,TGCGCCAGCAGCTTGGGGCAGGGGTTGCTCGAGCAGTACTTC
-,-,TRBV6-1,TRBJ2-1,CASEFKQGLQFF,TGTGCCAGCGAATTTAAACAGGGACTTCAGTTCTTC
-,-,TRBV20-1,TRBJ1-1,CSGRGFSGFEAFF,TGTAGTGGGCGAGGTTTTTCGGGGTTCGAAGCTTTCTTT
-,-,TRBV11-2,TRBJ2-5,CASSLLRAQEETQYF,TGTGCCAGCAGCTTACTCCGGGCCCAGGAAGAGACCCAGTACTTC
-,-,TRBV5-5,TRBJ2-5,CASSYPVGQQETQYF,TGTGCCAGCAGCTATCCGGTTGGGCAACAAGAGACCCAGTACTTC
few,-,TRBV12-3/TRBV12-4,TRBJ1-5,CASSLGGNSNQPQHF,TGTGCCAGCAGTTTAGGCGGGAATAGCAATCAGCCCCAGCATTTT
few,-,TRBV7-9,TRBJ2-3,CASSTGASATDTQYF,TGTGCCAGCAGCACAGGGGCTAGCGCCACAGATACGCAGTATTTT
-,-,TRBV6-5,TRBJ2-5,CASTNSGGAAGTQYF,TGTGCCAGCACCAACTCCGGGGGCGCTGCAGGGACCCAGTACTTC
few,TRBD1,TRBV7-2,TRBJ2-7,CASSPHLGAGGYEQYF,TGTGCCAGCAGCCCCCACCTGGGGGCAGGGGGCTACGAGCAGTACTTC
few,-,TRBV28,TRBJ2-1,CASSLLGQNEQFF,TGTGCCAGCAGTTTACTAGGCCAGAATGAGCAGTTCTTC
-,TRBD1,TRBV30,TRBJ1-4,CAWSVGTGFEKLFF,TGTGCCTGGAGTGTAGGGACAGGATTCGAAAAACTGTTTTTT
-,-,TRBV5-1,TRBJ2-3,CASSSRHTDTQYF,TGCGCCAGCAGCAGCCGGCACACAGATACGCAGTATTTT
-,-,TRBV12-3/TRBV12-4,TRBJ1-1,CASSPGAFEAFF,TGTGCCAGCAGTCCCGGGGCATTTGAAGCTTTCTTT
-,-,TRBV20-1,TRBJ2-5,CSAKLTSKETQYF,TGCAGTGCTAAGCTCACTAGCAAAGAGACCCAGTACTTC
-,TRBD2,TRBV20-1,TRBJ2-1,CSARFAGSGSVVGEQFF,TGCAGTGCTAGATTCGCGGGGAGCGGGAGTGTAGTCGGTGAGCAGTTCTTC
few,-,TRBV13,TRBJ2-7,CASSPAGTQTTYEQYF,TGTGCCAGCAGCCCCGCCGGGACCCAAACAACCTACGAGCAGTACTTC
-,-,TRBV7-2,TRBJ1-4,CASSLDLTRNEKLFF,TGTGCCAGCAGCTTAGACCTAACACGTAATGAAAAACTGTTTTTT
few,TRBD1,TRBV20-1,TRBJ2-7,CSARDPSGQGYEQYF,TGCAGTGCTAGAGATCCATCCGGACAGGGCTACGAGCAGTACTTC
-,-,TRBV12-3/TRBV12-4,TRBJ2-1,CASSFRGEQFF,TGTGCCAGCAGTTTCCGGGGTGAGCAGTTCTTC
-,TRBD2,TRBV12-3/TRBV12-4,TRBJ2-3,CASSFRQRLAGELDTQYF,TGTGCCAGCAGTTTCAGGCAACGACTAGCGGGGGAGTTAGATACGCAGTATTTT
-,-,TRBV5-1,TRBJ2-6,CANSLRGAGANVLTF,TGCGCCAACAGCTTGAGGGGGGCTGGGGCCAACGTCCTGACTTTC
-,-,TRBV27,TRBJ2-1,CASSLLGLVNEQFF,TGTGCCAGCAGTTTATTGGGGCTAGTTAATGAGCAGTTCTTC
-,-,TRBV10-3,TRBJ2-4,CAISDRGGLAKNIQYF,TGTGCCATCAGTGATAGGGGGGGACTAGCCAAAAACATTCAGTACTTC
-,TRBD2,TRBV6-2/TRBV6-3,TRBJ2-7,CASGTSGGEGEQYF,TGTGCCAGCGGGACTAGCGGGGGTGAAGGTGAGCAGTACTTC
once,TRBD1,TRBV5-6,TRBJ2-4,CASSLRVGTGNTKNIQYF,TGTGCCAGCAGCTTGCGAGTGGGGACAGGGAACACCAAAAACATTCAGTACTTC
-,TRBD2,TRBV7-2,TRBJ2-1,CASNLSNAAGSDNEQFF,TGTGCCAGCAACTTATCAAACGCAGCGGGGAGCGACAATGAGCAGTTCTTC
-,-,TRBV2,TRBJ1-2,CATRGTNYGYTF,TGTGCCACCAGGGGAACTAACTATGGCTACACCTTC
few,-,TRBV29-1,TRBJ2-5,CSVLTGRGTQYF,TGCAGCGTCCTTACTGGGCGCGGGACCCAGTACTTC
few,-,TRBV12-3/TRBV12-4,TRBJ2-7,CASSFLSEQYF,TGTGCCAGCAGTTTTTTGAGCGAGCAGTACTTC
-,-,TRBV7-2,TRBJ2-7,CASSVDRDAEQYF,TGTGCCAGCAGCGTAGATCGGGATGCCGAGCAGTACTTC
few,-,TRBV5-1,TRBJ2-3,CASSLEAASSTDTQYF,TGCGCCAGCAGCTTGGAGGCAGCATCTAGCACAGATACGCAGTATTTT
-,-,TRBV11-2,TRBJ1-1,CASSVPGRATEAFF,TGTGCCAGCTCGGTTCCTGGCAGGGCCACTGAAGCTTTCTTT
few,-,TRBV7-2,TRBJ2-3,CANQLGESTDTQYF,TGTGCCAACCAGCTTGGGGAGAGCACAGATACGCAGTATTTT
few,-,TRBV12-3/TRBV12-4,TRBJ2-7,CASSLEQGAYEQYF,TGTGCCAGCAGTTTGGAACAGGGAGCCTACGAGCAGTACTTC